This T cell receptor (beta chain) was identified in a study of technical replicates of blood from several donors (dated by TCRdb to about 2017). Receptor amplification or capture employed the immunoSEQ multiplex PCR assay. The table was pulled from immuneACCESS by TCRdb, which kept in-frame rearrangements only. Such tables lose some clones; where checked, under half of the loss comes from unresolved V genes, and the rest has no known cause. The sample table lists over 75,000 clones, approximately 96% of them with a count of one. 0.18% of the sample belongs to the ten largest clones. Trimming accounts for 2 bases at V and 7 bases at J, while the number of junction bases matched to no gene is 7. Spanning cysteine to phenylalanine, the CDR3 consists of 14 amino acids. Only the CDR3 portion is preserved as DNA: 42 bases, with reading frame beginning at the first base. In the germline V gene, CDR1 corresponds to MGHRA and CDR2 to YSYEKL.

Points on this clone: No cognate antigen has been identified for it. No base-level quality is on record; no much larger clone is a single base apart.

The receptor's source is a human donor in good health. The V gene is TRBV4-1 and the J gene is TRBJ1-2; 7 bases in the junction line up with TRBD1. Sequencing was done on a sample of T cells isolated from PBMCs. The CDR3 protein is CASSQFGQAAGYTF. The DNA sequence is as follows: TGCGCCAGCAGCCAATTCGGACAGGCGGCTGGCTACACCTTC.